These 32 T cell receptor beta chains share one sample of origin, sequenced in a study of beta chain features in type 1 diabetes. Expressed TCRB transcripts were sequenced because the isolated RNA had all been reverse transcribed beforehand. Clones were sequenced by immunoSEQ multiplex PCR, and TCRdb holds only the in-frame ones, with some missing. The repertoire holds 60,000 to 75,000 clones, with about three fifths as singletons. The sequenced sample was Tregs from blood. These receptors came from a woman in her late teens or twenties in good health.

V usage is TRBV19 and J usage is TRBJ1-1; no reliable D call. Germline lookup yields CDR1 LNHDA and CDR2 SQIVND (reference sequence). The CDR3 extends over 15 amino acids. The V end lost 7 bases, the J end lost 0 bases, and 15 bases lay between the germline ends. CDR3: CASTRRGFMNTEAFF. In DNA form, the CDR3 reads TGTGCCAGTACCCGGCGGGGATTCATGAACACTGAAGCTTTCTTT. The full variable domain, rest sourced from reference TRBV19 and TRBJ1-1, is DGGITQSPKYLFRKEGQNVTLSCEQNLNHDAMYWYRQDPGQGLRLIYYSQIVNDFQKGDIAEGYSVSREKKESFPLTVTSAQKNPTAFYLCASTRRGFMNTEAFFGQGTRLTVV.

This clone was seen only a few times. The chain uses TRBV7-2 and TRBJ2-3; possible D gene TRBD2, 6 bases. V lost 4 bases, J lost 1 base, and 12 bases lay in between. Per germline, CDR1 SGHTA and CDR2 FQGNSA. The CDR3 is 15 residues long. The CDR3 is CASSSSGPGTDTQYF. The CDR3 region has the DNA TGTGCCAGCAGCTCAAGCGGGCCCGGCACAGATACGCAGTATTTT.

This rearrangement joins TRBV7-2 to TRBJ2-3; 7 bases align to TRBD2. Germline CDR1 SGHTA, CDR2 FQGNSA. V lost 1 base to trimming and J lost 2 bases; unmatched junction nucleotides: 6. This CDR3 has 16 residues. CDR3 DNA: TGTGCCAGCAGCTTAGGGCCTAGCGGAAACACAGATACGCAGTATTTT. This codes for CASSLGPSGNTDTQYF.

About this clone itself: Other DNA sequences of this sample code for an identical CDR3. The V and J genes are TRBV18 and TRBJ2-5; 7 nucleotides line up with TRBD2. J gave up 2 bases and V 6 bases, and 3 bases lay outside the gene matches. Germline V CDR1 and CDR2: KGHSH, LQKENI. The CDR3 is 13 amino acids. CDR3 DNA sequence: TGTGCCAGCTCGTTCGGGGGGCAAGAGACCCAGTACTTC. This sequence encodes CASSFGGQETQYF. Filled out from reference TRBV18 and TRBJ2-5, the complete variable domain reads NAGVMQNPRHLVRRRGQEARLRCSPMKGHSHVYWYRQLPEEGLKFMVYLQKENIIDESGMPKERFSAEFPKEGPSILRIQQVVRGDSAAYFCASSFGGQETQYFGPGTRLLVL.

This clone occurred a few times. The chain joins TRBV6-6 to TRBJ2-7; 14 bases are shared with TRBD2. This CDR3 is 15 amino acids long. V lost 0 bases to trimming and J lost 9 bases; unmatched junction nucleotides: 4. Germline CDR1 and CDR2: MNHNY and SVGAGI (reference sequence). CDR3 residues: CASSYSAGTSGGQYF. The CDR3 DNA reads TGTGCCAGCAGTTACTCGGCCGGGACTAGCGGGGGGCAGTACTTC.

The chain carries TRBV7-9 and TRBJ2-3; 10 bases match TRBD2. Germline values: CDR1 SEHNR, CDR2 FQNEAQ (reference sequence). After removal of 2 bases from V and 2 bases from J, the junction contained 4 bases not matched to a gene. The CDR3 is made up of 16 amino acids. CDR3 DNA sequence: TGTGCCAGCAGCTTATGGACTAGCGGCTACACAGATACGCAGTATTTT. This translates into CASSLWTSGYTDTQYF.

The rearrangement joins TRBV5-1 to TRBJ1-2, with 10 bases matching TRBD1. Per the germline V gene, CDR1 is SGHRS and CDR2 is YFSETQ. Trimming removed 5 bases from V and 4 bases from J; junction bases left unmatched: 5. This CDR3 has 14 residues. The DNA of the CDR3 is TGCGCCAGCAGGGGGGGACAGGGGCTCTATGGCTACACCTTC. The encoded protein is CASRGGQGLYGYTF.

This clone was counted only a few times. This chain joins TRBV4-1 and TRBJ2-1; TRBD2 might be the D (6 bases). V lost 0 bases, J lost 1 base, and 16 bases lay in between. The CDR3 is 18 residues long. The germline V gene encodes CDR1 MGHRA and CDR2 YSYEKL. The CDR3 region has the DNA TGCGCCAGCAGCCAAGATCCCGCCGGGAGAGTATCCTACAATGAGCAGTTCTTC. Translated: CASSQDPAGRVSYNEQFF.

The gene calls are TRBV11-1 and TRBJ2-5, with a weak D call TRBD2 (6 bases). Germline V lookup: CDR1 SGHAT, CDR2 FQDESV (reference sequence). Trimming removed 5 bases at V and 5 bases at J, with 12 bases between. The CDR3 runs to 13 residues. Written as DNA, the CDR3 is TGTGCCAGCAGCAGAACGGCGGGGGAGACCCAGTACTTC. Residues: CASSRTAGETQYF.

The chain combines TRBV12-5 with TRBJ1-2; D call uncertain. Germline V CDR1 and CDR2: LGHNT, FRNRAP. This CDR3 is built from 13 residues. V shed 3 bases and J shed 2 bases, with 7 bases lying between them. In DNA form, the CDR3 reads TGTGCTAGTGGTTTTGGCCAAAACTATGGCTACACCTTC. It encodes CASGFGQNYGYTF.

This clone was detected a few times. The chain combines TRBV28 with TRBJ1-2; possibly TRBD1 for D (5 bases). Trimming took 6 bases from V and 4 from J, leaving 15 bases between them. In germline, CDR1 is MDHEN, CDR2 SYDVKM. CDR3 length: 14 amino acids. The CDR3 loop reads CASSLTVRGYGYTF. CDR3 nucleotides: TGTGCCAGCAGCCTGACAGTTCGCGGCTATGGCTACACCTTC.

In this sample, this clone turned up a few times. The chain is built from TRBV5-4 and TRBJ2-7; 7 positions match TRBD2. J gave up 5 bases and V 1 base, and 9 bases lay outside the gene matches. Germline CDR1 and CDR2: SGHNT and YYREEE (reference sequence). CDR3 length equals 15 residues. CDR3 nucleotides: TGTGCCAGCAGCTTGAAGGGCGGGAGCTTCCACGAGCAGTACTTC. Residues: CASSLKGGSFHEQYF. The whole variable domain, remainder taken from reference TRBV5-4 and TRBJ2-7, is ETGVTQSPTHLIKTRGQQVTLRCSSQSGHNTVSWYQQALGQGPQFIFQYYREEENGRGNFPPRFSGLQFPNYSSELNVNALELDDSALYLCASSLKGGSFHEQYFGPGTRLTVT.

This chain uses TRBV18 with TRBJ1-4, with TRBD1 matching 7 bases. This CDR3 spans 14 amino acids. Germline CDR1 KGHSH, CDR2 LQKENI. The V gene end was trimmed by 2 bases and the J gene end by 13 bases; junction bases not matched to a gene: 10. The CDR3 region has the DNA TGTGCCAGCTCACCAGACAGGGCCCTCGGGAGACTGTTTTTT. It is translated as CASSPDRALGRLFF. The full variable domain, with the rest looked up from reference TRBV18 and TRBJ1-4, is NAGVMQNPRHLVRRRGQEARLRCSPMKGHSHVYWYRQLPEEGLKFMVYLQKENIIDESGMPKERFSAEFPKEGPSILRIQQVVRGDSAAYFCASSPDRALGRLFFGSGTQLSVL.

The V and J genes are TRBV7-2 and TRBJ2-3; D might be TRBD1 (6 bases). CDR3 size: 13 residues. V was clipped by 5 bases and J by 4 bases, with 10 bases between them. The V gene's germline CDR1 is SGHTA and CDR2 FQGNSA. The CDR3 protein is CASSQQGADTQYF. CDR3 bases: TGTGCCAGCAGCCAACAGGGAGCAGATACGCAGTATTTT.

J is TRBJ2-7 and V is TRBV10-3, with 9 bases identical to TRBD2. J was trimmed by 2 bases and V by 4 bases; bases with no gene match: 9. The CDR3 is made up of 16 amino acids. Germline-derived CDR1 and CDR2 are ENHRY and SYGVKD. The CDR3 reads CAISAAPLAGTYEQYF. The CDR3 region has the DNA TGTGCCATCAGTGCGGCCCCTCTAGCGGGGACCTACGAGCAGTACTTC.

CDR3 sequence (DNA): TGCGCCAGCAGCTTGCTTTGGGGGCGCACTGAAGCTTTCTTT. As protein: CASSLLWGRTEAFF. This chain connects TRBV5-1 to TRBJ1-1; D perhaps matches TRBD1 (6 bases). Germline CDR1 is SGHRS and CDR2 is YFSETQ. V was pared by 1 base and J by 4 bases, with 11 bases between. The CDR3 spans 14 residues.

This clone was seen a handful of times. The chain employs TRBV7-9 and TRBJ1-6; D perhaps matches TRBD1 (6 bases). This CDR3 is built from 15 residues. Germline V lookup: CDR1 SEHNR, CDR2 FQNEAQ (reference sequence). V lost 1 base, J lost 10 bases, and 14 bases lay in between. CDR3 nucleotides: TGTGCCAGCAGCTTAGGAGACAGGCAAGGATCACCCCTCCACTTT. Translation gives CASSLGDRQGSPLHF.

The chain combines TRBV6-1 with TRBJ2-3; no reliable D call. V was trimmed by 1 base and J by 2 bases, leaving 13 bases between them. The germline CDR1 and CDR2 sequences are MNHNS and SASEGT. The CDR3 has 16 amino acids. The CDR3 nucleotides are TGTGCCAGCAGTGAAGGGGCCCTGCCCTCCACAGATACGCAGTATTTT. Encoded protein: CASSEGALPSTDTQYF.

V is TRBV7-2 and J is TRBJ2-7; 10 positions match TRBD2. Germline V gene sequence: CDR1 SGHTA, CDR2 FQGNSA. The V segment lost 3 bases and the J segment 1 base; nucleotides outside the gene matches: 3. The CDR3 has 15 residues. The CDR3 region is CASSFLAGASYEQYF. CDR3 nucleotides: TGTGCCAGCAGCTTCCTAGCGGGAGCTTCCTACGAGCAGTACTTC.

This clone has a handful of counts. The J gene is TRBJ2-5, the V gene TRBV7-9; TRBD1 aligns across 8 bases. The CDR3 totals 15 residues. J lost 4 bases, V lost 3 bases, and 7 bases had no gene match. CDR1 is SEHNR, CDR2 FQNEAQ, per germline (reference sequence). The CDR3 nucleotides read TGTGCCAGCAGCTTCGGACAGGGTGGTTCAGAGACCCAGTACTTC. This sequence encodes CASSFGQGGSETQYF. Full variable domain (missing parts from reference TRBV7-9 and TRBJ2-5): DTGVSQNPRHKITKRGQNVTFRCDPISEHNRLYWYRQTLGQGPEFLTYFQNEAQLEKSRLLSDRFSAERPKGSFSTLEIQRTEQGDSAMYLCASSFGQGGSETQYFGPGTRLLVL.

The chain uses TRBV5-1 and TRBJ1-4; possible D gene TRBD1, 6 bases. CDR3 length: 16 residues. Germline CDR1 is SGHRS and CDR2 is YFSETQ. V was pared by 2 bases and J by 8 bases, with 19 bases between. The CDR3 DNA reads as TGCGCCAGCAGCTTTGGGGGCGCCCCGACGGGGGAAAAACTGTTTTTT. It translates to CASSFGGAPTGEKLFF. The full variable domain, its missing parts supplied by reference TRBV5-1 and TRBJ1-4, is KAGVTQTPRYLIKTRGQQVTLSCSPISGHRSVSWYQQTPGQGLQFLFEYFSETQRNKGNFPGRFSGRQFSNSRSEMNVSTLELGDSALYLCASSFGGAPTGEKLFFGSGTQLSVL.

This clone was counted only a few times. The chain recombines TRBV27 with TRBJ1-6; 8 bases line up with TRBD1. Germline V gives CDR1 MNHEY, CDR2 SMNVEV (reference sequence). The trim removed 3 bases at V and 10 bases at J, leaving 2 bases unmatched. The CDR3 is 13 residues long. The CDR3 region is CASSLNRGSPLHF. CDR3 bases: TGTGCCAGCAGTTTGAACAGGGGGTCACCCCTCCACTTT.

The chain recombines TRBV9 with TRBJ2-7; TRBD1 agrees at 10 bases. Germline assignment: CDR1 SGDLS and CDR2 YYNGEE. V was pared by 4 bases and J by 4 bases, with 8 bases of the junction left unmatched. The CDR3 spans 15 residues. CDR3 region: CASSPGQGQAYEQYF. In nucleotides, the CDR3 is TGTGCCAGCAGCCCGGGACAGGGGCAAGCGTACGAGCAGTACTTC.

The chain employs TRBV20-1 and TRBJ2-1, with D unresolved. V lost 3 bases and J 3 bases, leaving 3 bases between the germline ends. The germline V gene has CDR1 DFQATT and CDR2 SNEGSKA (reference sequence). This CDR3 has 11 residues. The CDR3 DNA is TGCAGTGCTAGCCGCTACAATGAGCAGTTCTTC. This encodes CSASRYNEQFF.

This clone was observed a few times. V usage is TRBV4-3 and J usage is TRBJ1-1, with 9 bases fitting TRBD1. CDR1 and CDR2 (germline): LGHNA, YSLEER. J lost 6 bases, V lost 1 base, and 6 bases had no gene match. There are 15 residues in the CDR3. The CDR3 bases are TGCGCCAGCAGCCAAGGTACACAGGGGGCACCTGAAGCTTTCTTT. Its protein is CASSQGTQGAPEAFF.

V is TRBV7-9 and J is TRBJ2-1, with 10 bases fitting TRBD1. In germline, CDR1 is SEHNR, CDR2 FQNEAQ (reference sequence). This CDR3 comprises 13 residues. Trimming removed 4 bases from V and 7 bases from J; junction bases left unmatched: 1. CDR3 region: CASSWGQGNEQFF. The CDR3 nucleotides are TGTGCCAGCAGCTGGGGACAGGGGAATGAGCAGTTCTTC. The variable domain in full, with the rest retrieved from reference TRBV7-9 and TRBJ2-1, is DTGVSQNPRHKITKRGQNVTFRCDPISEHNRLYWYRQTLGQGPEFLTYFQNEAQLEKSRLLSDRFSAERPKGSFSTLEIQRTEQGDSAMYLCASSWGQGNEQFFGPGTRLTVL.

This clone was counted a few times. This chain uses TRBV7-9 with TRBJ2-5, with D perhaps TRBD1 (6 bases). The CDR3 covers 12 residues. The V gene's germline CDR1 is SEHNR and CDR2 FQNEAQ (reference sequence). V shed 5 bases and J shed 7 bases, with 11 bases lying between them. CDR3 sequence (DNA): TGTGCCAGCAGCCCCGGACAGTTGACCCAGTACTTC. As protein: CASSPGQLTQYF. Together with reference TRBV7-9 and TRBJ2-5, the CDR3 gives the full variable domain: DTGVSQNPRHKITKRGQNVTFRCDPISEHNRLYWYRQTLGQGPEFLTYFQNEAQLEKSRLLSDRFSAERPKGSFSTLEIQRTEQGDSAMYLCASSPGQLTQYFGPGTRLLVL.

The chain uses TRBV5-1 and TRBJ2-7; the D gene is possibly TRBD1 (6 bases). V was cut by 4 bases and J by 3 bases, with 14 bases left in between. Germline V gene data show CDR1 as SGHRS and CDR2 as YFSETQ. This CDR3 contains 14 residues. The CDR3 spells CASSPAGTSYEQYF. CDR3 coding DNA: TGCGCCAGCAGCCCCGCCGGGACAAGCTACGAGCAGTACTTC.

The chain is built from TRBV2 and TRBJ2-7; 8 bases are a match to TRBD1. The CDR3 sequence is 14 residues long. Germline V gene sequence: CDR1 SNHLY, CDR2 FYNNEI. V shed 4 bases and J 2 bases; nucleotides not matched to a gene: 4. This chain's CDR3 is CASSGRTGTYEQYF. The CDR3 DNA is TGTGCCAGCAGTGGGCGGACAGGGACCTACGAGCAGTACTTC.

This clone was recorded only once. J is TRBJ1-1 and V is TRBV7-9; 7 nucleotides align to TRBD1. V shed 5 bases, J shed 4 bases, and the junction held 7 bases outside the gene matches. The CDR3 has 14 residues. The germline gives CDR1 SEHNR, CDR2 FQNEAQ (reference sequence). The CDR3 DNA sequence: TGTGCCAGCAGCGCTTCAGGGGGAATCACTGAAGCTTTCTTT. This sequence encodes CASSASGGITEAFF.

This chain links TRBV2 with TRBJ2-1; 7 nucleotides line up with TRBD1. CDR3 length: 15 amino acids. The trim removed 3 bases at V and 6 bases at J, leaving 8 bases unmatched. CDR1 and CDR2 from the germline V gene are SNHLY and FYNNEI. The CDR3 loop reads CASSEGRGKINEQFF. CDR3 sequence (DNA): TGTGCCAGCAGTGAGGGCAGGGGGAAGATCAATGAGCAGTTCTTC.

The chain carries TRBV4-2 and TRBJ2-1; tentatively, D is TRBD1 (5 bases). Germline V gene sequence: CDR1 LGHNA, CDR2 YNFKEQ. The CDR3 has 16 residues. Trimming left V 1 base short and J 5 bases short, with 15 bases between. CDR3 in amino acids: CASSQGMGQTHNEQFF. The CDR3 DNA is TGTGCCAGCAGCCAAGGGATGGGGCAGACGCACAATGAGCAGTTCTTC.